The 2 T cell receptor beta chains given below trace back to one sample, sequenced in a study of T cell responses to AZD1222 COVID-19 vaccine. The assay was immunoSEQ multiplex PCR, and TCRdb's table has in-frame clones only and misses some. The data contain about 110,000 clones, more than 70% of them singletons. The input for sequencing was peripheral blood, taken on day 0 of AZD1222 vaccination. Source of these receptors: an adult in good health.

V usage is TRBV6-4 and J usage is TRBJ1-4; no firm D call. CDR3 size: 15 residues. The V end lost 2 bases, the J end lost 7 bases, and 14 bases lay between the germline ends. Per germline, CDR1 MRHNA and CDR2 SNTAGT. The CDR3 region is CASSDNRTEAEKLFF. The CDR3 nucleotides are TGTGCCAGCAGTGACAATCGGACTGAAGCTGAAAAACTGTTTTTT.

This chain links TRBV21-1 with TRBJ1-1. TRBV21-1 is a pseudogene segment. CDR3 length: 15 amino acids. This chain's CDR3 is CASSKDNRQNTEAFF. CDR3 DNA: TGTGCCAGCAGCAAAGATAACCGTCAGAACACTGAAGCTTTCTTT.